Below, 20 T cell receptor beta chains from the same sample are listed, as sequenced in a study of CD8 T cells in Susac syndrome. The RNA, about 0.5 to 1 ug, was put through reverse transcription using random hexamers. One entry per CDR3 protein, called by TCRdb with MiXCR from the immunoSEQ multiplex PCR reads. The top ten hold 0.14% to 0.15% of the sample, which has some 150,000 distinct CDR3 sequences, just under 97% seen once. The material sequenced was CD8+ T cells from PBMCs. These TCRs come from a human donor with multiple sclerosis.

The chain combines TRBV7-3 with TRBJ2-2; 9 bases align to TRBD1. Germline trimming cut 7 bases from V and 1 base from J; bases unmatched to any gene: 4. Germline V gene data show CDR1 as SGHTA and CDR2 as FQGTGA. This CDR3 spans 15 amino acids. DNA of the CDR3: TGTGCCAGCACCTTGGGACAGGGGAACACCGGGGAGCTGTTTTTT. It translates to CASTLGQGNTGELFF.

This chain's CDR3 is CASSEAGFGVSSYEQYV. CDR3 DNA sequence: TGTGCCAGCAGTGAAGCGGGCTTTGGGGTTAGCTCCTACGAGCAGTACGTC. The chain has TRBV2 and TRBJ2-7, with D unclear. The CDR3 is 17 residues long. The V and J ends lost 0 bases and 0 bases respectively, with 15 bases between them. Germline values: CDR1 SNHLY, CDR2 FYNNEI.

The chain employs TRBV3-1 and TRBJ2-7; D unclear. The germline V gene has CDR1 LGHDT and CDR2 YNNKEL (reference sequence). The CDR3 sequence is 15 residues long. Trimming removed 4 bases from V and 2 bases from J, with 15 bases in between. As DNA, the CDR3 is TGTGCCAGCAGCCCTCCGGTACAGCGACCCTACGAGCAGTACTTC. Protein: CASSPPVQRPYEQYF.

The chain is built from TRBV7-2 and TRBJ2-3, with D possibly matching TRBD2 (5 bases). CDR3 size: 11 residues. Germline CDR1 is SGHTA and CDR2 is FQGNSA. Trimming took off 5 bases at V and 7 bases at J, with 7 bases between the two ends. The CDR3 DNA reads as TGTGCCAGCAGCCCCGGGAATACGCAGTATTTT. Its translation is CASSPGNTQYF. Full variable domain (remainder filled in from reference TRBV7-2 and TRBJ2-3): GAGVSQSPSNKVTEKGKDVELRCDPISGHTALYWYRQSLGQGLEFLIYFQGNSAPDKSGLPSDRFSAERTGGSVSTLTIQRTQQEDSAVYLCASSPGNTQYFGPGTRLTVL.

Only one count was recorded for this clonotype. The chain joins TRBV5-1 to TRBJ2-7, with 9 nucleotides matching TRBD1. Germline V gene data show CDR1 as SGHRS and CDR2 as YFSETQ. The CDR3 covers 15 residues. V lost 0 bases to trimming and J lost 5 bases; unmatched junction nucleotides: 6. In DNA, the CDR3 is TGCGCCAGCAGCTTGGAAGGACAGGGGCGGGACGAGCAGTACTTC. Translating it yields CASSLEGQGRDEQYF.

This chain uses TRBV11-2 with TRBJ2-2; D is undetermined. Germline V gene sequence: CDR1 SGHAT, CDR2 FQNNGV. The CDR3 loop spans 12 amino acids. V shed 3 bases and J shed 6 bases, with 5 bases lying between them. CDR3 DNA sequence: TGTGCCAGCAGCTTCCGGGCCGGGGAGCTGTTTTTT. Protein: CASSFRAGELFF.

The gene calls are TRBV29-1 and TRBJ2-2; 7 positions agree with TRBD2. Germline values: CDR1 SQVTM, CDR2 ANQGSEA. This CDR3 comprises 15 residues. V lost 0 bases to trimming and J lost 7 bases; unmatched junction nucleotides: 8. The CDR3 reads CSVEEGRGLGGELFF. The CDR3 DNA sequence: TGCAGCGTTGAAGAGGGGCGGGGGTTAGGCGGGGAGCTGTTTTTT.

The chain links TRBV23-1 to TRBJ1-5; D possibly corresponds to TRBD1 (6 bases). TRBV23-1 belongs to the ORF category, with a function that is uncertain. This CDR3 has 19 residues. V was pared by 7 bases and J by 6 bases, with 31 bases between. CDR3 sequence reads: CASILPQGQKEILCQPQHF. Written as DNA, the CDR3 is TGCGCCAGCATTCTCCCCCAGGGGCAGAAAGAGATCCTATGTCAGCCCCAGCATTTT.

The chain uses TRBV12-5 and TRBJ1-5, with D uncertain. V shed 6 bases and J shed 4 bases, with 4 bases lying between them. The CDR3 spans 11 residues. CDR1 is LGHNT, CDR2 FRNRAP, per germline. CDR3 nucleotide sequence: TGTGCTAGTGGCCTAAATCAGCCCCAGCATTTT. This gives the protein CASGLNQPQHF.

This clonotype was recorded once. V gene TRBV12-3 or TRBV12-4 combines with J gene TRBJ1-2; D unclear. This CDR3 has 13 amino acids. The ends were cut back, 3 bases at V and 4 bases at J, with 9 bases in the middle. This CDR3 reads CASSFGKSYGYTF. CDR3 bases: TGTGCCAGCAGTTTCGGGAAAAGCTATGGCTACACCTTC.

V usage is TRBV7-9 and J usage is TRBJ2-5; D possibly uses TRBD1 or TRBD2 (6 bases each). V was shortened by 1 base and J by 7 bases, with 16 bases between the two germline ends. Germline CDR1 reads SEHNR; CDR2 reads FQNEAQ (reference sequence). This CDR3 is built from 15 residues. This CDR3 reads CASSLGGGPAGTQYF. The CDR3 nucleotides read TGTGCCAGCAGCTTAGGAGGGGGGCCCGCGGGGACCCAGTACTTC.

This chain joins TRBV5-1 and TRBJ1-5; 7 bases fit TRBD1. The germline gives CDR1 SGHRS, CDR2 YFSETQ. With V trimmed by 5 bases and J by 3 bases, 5 bases remained unmatched. This CDR3 spans 14 amino acids. The CDR3 DNA is TGCGCCAGCAGATGGACAGGTCTCAATCAGCCCCAGCATTTT. Encoded protein: CASRWTGLNQPQHF. Complete variable domain (other parts from reference TRBV5-1 and TRBJ1-5): KAGVTQTPRYLIKTRGQQVTLSCSPISGHRSVSWYQQTPGQGLQFLFEYFSETQRNKGNFPGRFSGRQFSNSRSEMNVSTLELGDSALYLCASRWTGLNQPQHFGDGTRLSIL.

Here the CDR3 reads CASSTGALYGNSPLHF. CDR3 nucleotides: TGTGCCAGCAGTACAGGGGCCCTTTATGGGAATTCACCCCTCCACTTT. The V call is TRBV7-6, the J call TRBJ1-6; 7 positions agree with TRBD1. The CDR3 loop spans 16 amino acids. Germline loops: CDR1 SGHVS, CDR2 FNYEAQ. V lost 6 bases and J lost 7; bases outside the gene matches: 12.

The chain employs TRBV29-1 and TRBJ2-7; TRBD1 matches at 9 bases. V gave up 1 base and J gave up 2 bases; unmatched junction bases: 12. This CDR3 region has 17 residues. Germline V gives CDR1 SQVTM, CDR2 ANQGSEA. The CDR3 protein is CSVEASPGDRATYEQYF. CDR3 bases: TGCAGCGTTGAAGCCTCCCCGGGGGACAGGGCAACCTACGAGCAGTACTTC.

The chain recombines TRBV29-1 with TRBJ1-1; D gene ambiguous. V shed 7 bases and J shed 3 bases, with 21 bases lying between them. The CDR3 contains 15 residues. Germline assignment: CDR1 SQVTM and CDR2 ANQGSEA. CDR3 in DNA: TGCAGCGCTAAAGAGGTGATCGGTTGGGACACTGAAGCTTTCTTT. Its translation: CSAKEVIGWDTEAFF.

This rearrangement joins TRBV7-2 to TRBJ2-7; D is unclear. Trimming removed 2 bases from V and 5 bases from J, with 10 bases in between. CDR1 SGHTA and CDR2 FQGNSA come from the germline V gene. The CDR3 is 13 residues long. The CDR3 DNA reads as TGTGCCAGCAGCTTAATCACGTTCGACGAGCAGTACGTC. It codes for CASSLITFDEQYV.

The CDR3 DNA follows: TGTGCCAGCAGCTCAAACAGGGACGAATCTTCTGGGGCCAACGTCCTGACTTTC. Its translation: CASSSNRDESSGANVLTF. The gene calls are TRBV7-8 and TRBJ2-6; a weak D match, TRBD1 (6 bases). The germline V gene has CDR1 SGHVS and CDR2 FQNEAQ. V lost 4 bases and J lost 1, with 17 bases in between. The CDR3 contains 18 residues. Based on the CDR3 plus reference TRBV7-8 and TRBJ2-6, the full variable domain is GAGVSQSPRYKVAKRGQDVALRCDPISGHVSLFWYQQALGQGPEFLTYFQNEAQLDKSGLPSDRFFAERPEGSVSTLKIQRTQQEDSAVYLCASSSNRDESSGANVLTFGAGSRLTVL.

This clonotype was detected once. The chain links TRBV3-1 to TRBJ2-3; 11 nucleotides line up with TRBD2. The V and J ends lost 3 bases and 1 base, in that order; junction bases with no gene match: 6. This CDR3 is 17 amino acids long. From germline, CDR1 is LGHDT and CDR2 YNNKEL (reference sequence). CDR3 nucleotide sequence: TGTGCCAGCAGCCACTACTCTAGCGGGGGGCGCACAGATACGCAGTATTTT. Protein: CASSHYSSGGRTDTQYF.

The chain recombines TRBV29-1 with TRBJ1-1; D remains ambiguous. V lost 5 bases to trimming and J lost 1 base, with 8 bases between them. There are 12 residues in the CDR3. Germline values: CDR1 SQVTM, CDR2 ANQGSEA. The CDR3: CSVPTGNTEAFF. The CDR3 bases are TGCAGCGTTCCTACGGGGAACACTGAAGCTTTCTTT.

The V and J genes are TRBV29-1 and TRBJ2-2, with D possibly being TRBD2 (5 bases). The V gene's germline CDR1 is SQVTM and CDR2 ANQGSEA. V lost 6 bases, J lost 3 bases, and 5 bases lay in between. There are 11 residues in the CDR3. DNA for the CDR3: TGCAGCGTGGGAGACACCGGGGAGCTGTTTTTT. This codes for CSVGDTGELFF.